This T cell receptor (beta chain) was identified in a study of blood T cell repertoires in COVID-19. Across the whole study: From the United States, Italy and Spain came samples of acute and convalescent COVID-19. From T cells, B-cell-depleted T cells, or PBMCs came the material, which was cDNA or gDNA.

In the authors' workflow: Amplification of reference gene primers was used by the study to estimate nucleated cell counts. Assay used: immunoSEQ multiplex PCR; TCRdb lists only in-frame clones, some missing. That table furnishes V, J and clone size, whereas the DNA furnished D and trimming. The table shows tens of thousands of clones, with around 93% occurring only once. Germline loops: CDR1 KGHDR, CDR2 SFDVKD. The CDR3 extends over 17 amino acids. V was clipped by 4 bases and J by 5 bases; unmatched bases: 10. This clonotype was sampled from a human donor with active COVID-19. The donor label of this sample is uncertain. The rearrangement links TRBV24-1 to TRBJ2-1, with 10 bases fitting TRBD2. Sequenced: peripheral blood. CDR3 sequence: CATSDAASSGGDNEQFF. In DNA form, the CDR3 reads TGTGCCACCAGTGACGCTGCGTCTAGCGGGGGAGACAATGAGCAGTTCTTC.